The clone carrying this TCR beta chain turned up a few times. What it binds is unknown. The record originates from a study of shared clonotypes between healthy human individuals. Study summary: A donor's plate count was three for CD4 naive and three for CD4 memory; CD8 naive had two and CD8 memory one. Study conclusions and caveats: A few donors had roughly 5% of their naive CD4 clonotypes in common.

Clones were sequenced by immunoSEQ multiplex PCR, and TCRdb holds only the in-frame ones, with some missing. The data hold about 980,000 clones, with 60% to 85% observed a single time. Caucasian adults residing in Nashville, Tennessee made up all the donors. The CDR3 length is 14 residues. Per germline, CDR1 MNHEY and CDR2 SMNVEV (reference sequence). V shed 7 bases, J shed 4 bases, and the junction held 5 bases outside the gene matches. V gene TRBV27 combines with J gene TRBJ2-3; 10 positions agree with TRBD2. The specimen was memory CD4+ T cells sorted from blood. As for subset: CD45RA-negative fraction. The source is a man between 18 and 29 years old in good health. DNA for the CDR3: TGTGCCAGCACCCGGACTAGCGGCGCAGATACGCAGTATTTT. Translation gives CASTRTSGADTQYF.